This T cell receptor (beta chain) is drawn from a study of T cells in Graves' hyperthyroidism and ophthalmopathy. As for this clonotype: Its antigen is undetermined.

Whole-study results and caveats: In blood, most of the thyroid clonotypes expanded above 0.001 were also present.

It was considered stable Graves' hyperthyroidism when ophthalmopathy did not progress within 18 months. Clinical symptoms, serum thyroxine and TRAb, thyroid ultrasound and orbital computed tomography were used for the diagnoses. In germline, CDR1 is MDHEN, CDR2 SYDVKM. This CDR3 comprises 12 residues. Trimming took 8 bases from V and 4 from J, leaving 9 bases between them. Amplified TCR beta CDR3 regions came from RNA transcripts. With the HTBI primer set, the TCR CDR3 went through a first round of RT-PCR. From the multiplex PCR reads, TCRdb called clonotypes with MiXCR, one entry per CDR3 protein. This table holds fewer than 400,000 distinct CDR3 sequences, more than 20% found once.

Sequencing was done on a sample of blood. This sequence joins TRBV28 and TRBJ2-4, with D possibly matching TRBD1 (5 bases). The clonotype was recovered from a man aged 50-59 years with Graves' hyperthyroidism. The CDR3 sequence: CASGQGKNIQYF. The CDR3 DNA is TGTGCCAGCGGGCAGGGTAAAAACATTCAGTACTTC.